This T cell receptor (beta chain) was sequenced during a study of blood T cell repertoires in COVID-19 (dated by TCRdb to 2018 to 2021). Notes on the research overall: The collaborator samples originated in the United States, Italy and Spain and spanned the acute and convalescent phases of COVID-19. A freely available public database, intended as a resource for researchers studying the immune response to SARS-CoV-2, is where the repertoires were released. Samples came from the ongoing ImmuneRACE study (first 160 participants) plus 1,254 subjects from 6 global collaborators. Where HLA class I and class II types were available, the types were taken from metadata supplied by the sample provider, not from assay-based typing. Deeply sampled blood TCRbeta repertoires from subjects exposed to, actively infected with, or recovered from COVID-19 were included in the dataset. The prospective study material was composed of cDNA or gDNA derived from T cells, B-cell-depleted T cells, or PBMCs. Nearly every sample came with metadata listing a de-identified subject ID, COVID-19 status, age in years and sex. Overall results and qualifications from the work: How much clinical and demographic metadata was included differed by source and by participant, and the metadata was provided uncurated.

TCRbeta CDR3 regions were amplified from genomic DNA by means of the immunoSEQ Assay, a bias-controlled multiplex PCR. The paper's data handling went like this. Within the assay, amplification of reference gene primers was used to estimate how many nucleated cells each sample contained. Sequence reads were collapsed and filtered to measure the absolute abundance of every unique TCRbeta CDR3 rearrangement. For each sample, productive Simpson clonality was calculated by taking the square root of Simpson's diversity index across productive rearrangements. Not all clones reach the TCRdb copy of this immuneACCESS table, which keeps in-frame sequences only. Checked studies attribute under half of the gap to unresolved V genes and leave the rest unexplained. From that table come the V and J calls and clone size; the DNA was used to work out D and trimming. Recorded for this sample are 230,000 or so clones; about 90% of them occurred a single time. Under 2.5% of the sample belongs to the ten largest clones.

In the case of this clone: Its binding antigen is unknown. Base qualities are missing; no much larger clone stands one base away.

Relative to germline, V is missing 5 bases and J is missing 5 bases, with 4 bases of the junction outside any gene match. Including the terminal cysteine and phenylalanine, the CDR3 comprises 14 residues. The sequence is cut down to CDR3 DNA, 42 bases in frame from base 1. The germline V gene (reference sequence) yields SGHNT for CDR1 and YYREEE for CDR2. Whole blood was collected in K2EDTA tubes by collaborating institutions according to the institutions' own protocols. For TCRbeta analysis, collaborators shipped samples in one of three forms: frozen whole blood, isolated PBMCs, or DNA extracted from either of those sample types.

The sequenced material came from peripheral blood. This TCR was sampled from a man aged 35 to 55 with active or convalescent COVID-19. The V and J segments used are TRBV5-4 and TRBJ2-1, with 10 bases matching TRBD2. The DNA sequence is TGTGCCAGCAGACGAGGACTAGCGGACAATGAGCAGTTCTTC. The translation is CASRRGLADNEQFF.